This T cell receptor (beta chain) was obtained from a study of cytomegalovirus exposure and HLA in healthy donors. Trimming stripped 4 bases from V and 4 bases from J, with 19 bases between. This CDR3 is built from 16 residues. The germline gives CDR1 MNHEY, CDR2 SVGAGI. Sequencing was performed with immunoSEQ multiplex PCR; in TCRdb, only in-frame clones are kept and a portion is missing. The repertoire holds 95,000 to 120,000 clones, with under 97% as singletons. Sample: PBMCs. The receptor was derived from a woman aged 18 to 35 in good health and CMV-seronegative. The gene calls are TRBV6-5 and TRBJ1-2; D gene unclear. The CDR3: CASSWRWQLIPYGYTF. CDR3 nucleotide sequence: TGTGCCAGCAGTTGGAGGTGGCAGCTGATCCCCTATGGCTACACCTTC.